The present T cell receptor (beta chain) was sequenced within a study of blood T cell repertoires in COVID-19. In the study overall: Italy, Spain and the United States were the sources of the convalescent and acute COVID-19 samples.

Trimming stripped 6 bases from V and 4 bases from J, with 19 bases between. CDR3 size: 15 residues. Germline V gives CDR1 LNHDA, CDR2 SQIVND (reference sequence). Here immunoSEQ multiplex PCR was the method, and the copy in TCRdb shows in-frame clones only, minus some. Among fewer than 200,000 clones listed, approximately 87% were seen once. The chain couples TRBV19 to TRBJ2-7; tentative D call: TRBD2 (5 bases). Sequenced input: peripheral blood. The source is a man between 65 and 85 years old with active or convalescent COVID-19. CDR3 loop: CASSPLAGVMYEQYF. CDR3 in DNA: TGTGCCAGTAGCCCCTTGGCCGGGGTGATGTACGAGCAGTACTTC.